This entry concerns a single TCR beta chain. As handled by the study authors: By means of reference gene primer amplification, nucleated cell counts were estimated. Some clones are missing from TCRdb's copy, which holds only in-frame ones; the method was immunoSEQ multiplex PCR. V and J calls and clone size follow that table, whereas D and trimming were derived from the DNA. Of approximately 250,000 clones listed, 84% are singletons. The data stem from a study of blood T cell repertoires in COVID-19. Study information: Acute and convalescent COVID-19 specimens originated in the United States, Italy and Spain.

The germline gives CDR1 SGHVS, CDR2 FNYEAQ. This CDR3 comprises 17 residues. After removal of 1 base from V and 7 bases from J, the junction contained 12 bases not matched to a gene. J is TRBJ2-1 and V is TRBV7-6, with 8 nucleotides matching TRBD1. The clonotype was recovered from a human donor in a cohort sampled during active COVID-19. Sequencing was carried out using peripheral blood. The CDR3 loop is CASSLEIRTGRRNEQFF. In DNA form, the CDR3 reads TGTGCCAGCAGCTTAGAGATCCGGACAGGGCGGCGGAATGAGCAGTTCTTC.